This T cell receptor beta chain was retrieved from a study of T cells in Graves' hyperthyroidism and ophthalmopathy. The CDR3 loop spans 15 amino acids. Germline CDR1 is ENHRY and CDR2 is SYGVKD. Trimming left V 8 bases short and J 2 bases short, with 18 bases between. This clonotype was detected many times. Its antigen is not known. Points from the study as a whole: Ophthalmopathy got predicted by the model a median approximately six months before its onset. Among thyroid clonotypes expanded above 0.001, most also appeared in blood.

Patients showing uncontrolled infection, other autoimmune disease, pregnancy or lactation were ineligible. Using over 8.5 ml of fresh peripheral blood, PBMCs were prepared. Amplification of TCR beta CDR3 regions was performed using RNA transcripts as template. HTBI primers were the set used in a first-round RT-PCR of the TCR CDR3. MiXCR, run by TCRdb on the multiplex PCR reads, gives a single entry per CDR3 protein. The data show about 610,000 distinct CDR3 sequences, about 15% seen once. Sequences were obtained from blood. This TCR came from a woman aged 40 to 50 with Graves' ophthalmopathy. This sequence joins TRBV10-3 and TRBJ2-5; D not certain. The CDR3 loop reads CAIATWSGPQETQYF. The CDR3 region has the DNA TGTGCCATCGCGACGTGGTCCGGGCCTCAAGAGACCCAGTACTTC.